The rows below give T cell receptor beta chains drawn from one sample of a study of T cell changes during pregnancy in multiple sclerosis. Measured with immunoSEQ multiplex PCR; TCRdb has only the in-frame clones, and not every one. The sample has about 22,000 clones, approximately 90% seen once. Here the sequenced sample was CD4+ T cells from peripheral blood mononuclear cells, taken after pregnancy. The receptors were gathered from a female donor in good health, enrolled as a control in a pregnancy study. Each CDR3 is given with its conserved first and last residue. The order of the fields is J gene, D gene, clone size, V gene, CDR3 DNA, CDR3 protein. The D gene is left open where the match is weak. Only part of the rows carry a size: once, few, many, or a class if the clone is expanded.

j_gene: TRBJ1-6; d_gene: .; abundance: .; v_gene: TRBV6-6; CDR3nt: TGTGCCAGCAGTCACAAGGGAGGGTATAATTCACCCCTCCACTTT; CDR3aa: CASSHKGGYNSPLHF
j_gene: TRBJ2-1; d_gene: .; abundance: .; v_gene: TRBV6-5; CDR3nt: TGTGCCAGCAGTCACGGGGGTGAGCAGTTCTTC; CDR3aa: CASSHGGEQFF
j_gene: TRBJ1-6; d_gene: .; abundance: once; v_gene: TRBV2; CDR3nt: TGTGCCAGCAGTAACCAAGGGGGAACCTATAATTCACCCCTCCACTTT; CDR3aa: CASSNQGGTYNSPLHF
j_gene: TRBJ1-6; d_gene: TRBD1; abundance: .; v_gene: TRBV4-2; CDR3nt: TGTGCCAGCAGCCAAGGGGGGACAGATAATTCACCCCTCCACTTT; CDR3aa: CASSQGGTDNSPLHF
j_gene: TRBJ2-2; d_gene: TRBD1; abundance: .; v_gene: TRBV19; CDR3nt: TGTGCCAGTAGTATGCGACAGGGTAGCGGGGAGCTGTTTTTT; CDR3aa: CASSMRQGSGELFF
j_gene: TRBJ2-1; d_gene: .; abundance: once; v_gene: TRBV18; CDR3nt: TGTGCCAGCTCACCCCTCGCGTTATCGGGGAATGAGCAGTTCTTC; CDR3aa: CASSPLALSGNEQFF
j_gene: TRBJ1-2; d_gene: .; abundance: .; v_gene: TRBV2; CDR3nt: TGTGCCACCGAACGGGGGGGTATCTATGGCTACACCTTC; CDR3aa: CATERGGIYGYTF
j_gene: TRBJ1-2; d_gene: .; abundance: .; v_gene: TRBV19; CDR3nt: TGTGCCAGTAGTAAGGAGAGAGGGTCTAACTATGGCTACACCTTC; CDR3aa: CASSKERGSNYGYTF
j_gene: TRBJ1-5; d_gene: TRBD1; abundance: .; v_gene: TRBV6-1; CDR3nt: TGTGCCAGCAGGCTGACAGGGATGAGCAATCAGCCCCAGCATTTT; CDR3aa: CASRLTGMSNQPQHF
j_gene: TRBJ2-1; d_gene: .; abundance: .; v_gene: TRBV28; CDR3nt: TGTGCCAGCAGTCCATCTCTCCGGAGCTCCTACAATGAGCAGTTCTTC; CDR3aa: CASSPSLRSSYNEQFF
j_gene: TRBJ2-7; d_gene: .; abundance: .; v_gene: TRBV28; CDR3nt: TGTGCCAGCAGTCCCTCGGGTCGGGGCTACGAGCAGTACTTC; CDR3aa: CASSPSGRGYEQYF
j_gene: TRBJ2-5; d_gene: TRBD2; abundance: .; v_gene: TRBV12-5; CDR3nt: TGTGCTAGTGGGGCTTGGGAGGGGGAGACCCAGTACTTC; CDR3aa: CASGAWEGETQYF
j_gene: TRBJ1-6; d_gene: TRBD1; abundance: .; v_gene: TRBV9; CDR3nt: TGTGCCAGCAGCGGACAGGGGTACAATTCACCCCTCCACTTT; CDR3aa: CASSGQGYNSPLHF
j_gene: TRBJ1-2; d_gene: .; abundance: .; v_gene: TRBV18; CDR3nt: TGTGCCAGCTCACCACCCTACGGGGGGGCTGGGAGCTATGGCTACACCTTC; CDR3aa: CASSPPYGGAGSYGYTF
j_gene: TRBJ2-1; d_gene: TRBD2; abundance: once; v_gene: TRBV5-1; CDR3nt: TGCGCCAGCAGCTTGCTTCGACTAGCGGTTGACAATGAGCAGTTCTTC; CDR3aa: CASSLLRLAVDNEQFF
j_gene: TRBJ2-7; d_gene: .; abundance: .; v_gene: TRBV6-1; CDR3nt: TGTGCCAGCAGTGATGGGGGGAGCTCCTACGAGCAGTACTTC; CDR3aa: CASSDGGSSYEQYF
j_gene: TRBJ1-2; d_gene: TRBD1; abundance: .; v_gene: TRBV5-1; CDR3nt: TGCGCCAGCAGCTTGGGGGACAGGCTAAGGGGTGGCTACACCTTC; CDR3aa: CASSLGDRLRGGYTF
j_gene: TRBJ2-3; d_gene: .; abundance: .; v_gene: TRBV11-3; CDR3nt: TGTGCCAGCAGCTCTTCGGATACGCAGTATTTT; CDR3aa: CASSSSDTQYF
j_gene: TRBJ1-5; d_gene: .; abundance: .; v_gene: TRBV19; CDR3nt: TGTGCCAGTAGTATCTATGATCAGCCCCAGCATTTT; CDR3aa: CASSIYDQPQHF
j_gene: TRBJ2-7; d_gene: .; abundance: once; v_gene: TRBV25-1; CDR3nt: TGTGCCAGCAGTGCCCTGACAGGATTCTCCTACGAGCAGTACTTC; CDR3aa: CASSALTGFSYEQYF
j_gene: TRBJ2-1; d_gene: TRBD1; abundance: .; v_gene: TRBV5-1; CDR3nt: TGCGCCAGCAGCTCCGGGACAGGGATCGCCTACAATGAGCAGTTCTTC; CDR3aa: CASSSGTGIAYNEQFF
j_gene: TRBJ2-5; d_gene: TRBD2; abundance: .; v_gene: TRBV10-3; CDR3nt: TGTGCCATCAGTGAGTCACTAGGGACTAGCGAGACCCAGTACTTC; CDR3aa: CAISESLGTSETQYF
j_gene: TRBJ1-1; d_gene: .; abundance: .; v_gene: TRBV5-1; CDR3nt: TGCGCCAGCACCTTGGGAGGGGGGGGTACCGTTGAAGCTTTCTTT; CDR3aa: CASTLGGGGTVEAFF
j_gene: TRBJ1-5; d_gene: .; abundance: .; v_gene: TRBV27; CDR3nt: TGTGCCAGCAGTCCCACACGTAGCAATCAGCCCCAGCATTTT; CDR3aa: CASSPTRSNQPQHF
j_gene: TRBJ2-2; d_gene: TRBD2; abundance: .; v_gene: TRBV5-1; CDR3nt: TGCGCCAGCAGCCAACTAACCGGGACTAGCAGGGCCGGGGAGCTGTTTTTT; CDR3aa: CASSQLTGTSRAGELFF
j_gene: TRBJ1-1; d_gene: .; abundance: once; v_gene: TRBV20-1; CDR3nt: TGCAGTGCTCCTAAGGGGTTTGAAGCTTTCTTT; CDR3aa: CSAPKGFEAFF
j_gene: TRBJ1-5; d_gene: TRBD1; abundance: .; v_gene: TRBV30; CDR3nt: TGTGCCTGGAGTGGGACAGGAAATCAGCCCCAGCATTTT; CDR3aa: CAWSGTGNQPQHF
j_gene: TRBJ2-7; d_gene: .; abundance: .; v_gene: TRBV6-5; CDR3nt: TGTGCCAGCGCGACTAGTGTCTACGAGCAGTACTTC; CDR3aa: CASATSVYEQYF
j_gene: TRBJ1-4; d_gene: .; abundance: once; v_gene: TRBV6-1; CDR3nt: TGTGCCAGCAGTGACATAGCACTTAATAATGAAAAACTGTTTTTT; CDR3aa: CASSDIALNNEKLFF
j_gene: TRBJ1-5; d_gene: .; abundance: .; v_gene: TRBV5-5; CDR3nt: TGTGCCAGCAGCCCGGGCAGGGGTAGCAATCAGCCCCAGCATTTT; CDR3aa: CASSPGRGSNQPQHF
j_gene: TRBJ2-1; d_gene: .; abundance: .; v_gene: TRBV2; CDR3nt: TGTGCCAGCCTACCGTCGGGGGCGGGGGCACTTTTCTTC; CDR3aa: CASLPSGAGALFF
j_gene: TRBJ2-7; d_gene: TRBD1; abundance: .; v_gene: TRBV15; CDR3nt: TGTGCCACCAGCAGTGACAGGGGGTACGAGCAGTACTTC; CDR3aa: CATSSDRGYEQYF
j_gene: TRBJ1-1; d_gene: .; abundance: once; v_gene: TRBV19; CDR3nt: TGTGCCAGTATCATCGGGGGGGAGAACACTGAAGCTTTCTTT; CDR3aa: CASIIGGENTEAFF
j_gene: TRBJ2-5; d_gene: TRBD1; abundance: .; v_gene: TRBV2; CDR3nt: TGTGCCAGCAGTGCGGGGCAGGGGGCTCTTGAGACCCAGTACTTC; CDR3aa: CASSAGQGALETQYF
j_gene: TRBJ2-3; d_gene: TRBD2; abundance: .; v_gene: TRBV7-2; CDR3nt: TGTGCCAGCAGCCTTCGCGGGCTAGCGGGAGCAGATACGCAGTATTTT; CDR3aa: CASSLRGLAGADTQYF
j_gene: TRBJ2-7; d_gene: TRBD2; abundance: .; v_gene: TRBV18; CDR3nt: TGTGCCAGCTCACCTGGCGGGGGCGAGCAGTACTTC; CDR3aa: CASSPGGGEQYF
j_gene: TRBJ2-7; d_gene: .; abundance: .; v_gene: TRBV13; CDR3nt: TGTGCCAGCAGCAGGACTGGAATACTAGCCTACGAGCAGTACTTC; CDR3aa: CASSRTGILAYEQYF
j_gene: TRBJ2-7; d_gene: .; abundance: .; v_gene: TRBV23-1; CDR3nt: TGCGCCAGCAGCCCCCTCCCGGACGAGCAGTACTTC; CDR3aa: CASSPLPDEQYF
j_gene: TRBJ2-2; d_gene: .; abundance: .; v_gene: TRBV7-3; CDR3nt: TGTGCCAGCAGCTCGGGAAGTACGGGTTCAACCGGGGAGCTGTTTTTT; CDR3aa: CASSSGSTGSTGELFF
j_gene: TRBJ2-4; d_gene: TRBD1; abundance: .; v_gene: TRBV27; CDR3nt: TGTGCCAGCAGTCCAATACAGGGGTCAGGGGACATTCAGTACTTC; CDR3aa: CASSPIQGSGDIQYF
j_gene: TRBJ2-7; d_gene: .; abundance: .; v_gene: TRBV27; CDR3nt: TGTGCCAGCAGTCCACTGGTTCAGGGTGGTGAGCAGTACTTC; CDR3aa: CASSPLVQGGEQYF